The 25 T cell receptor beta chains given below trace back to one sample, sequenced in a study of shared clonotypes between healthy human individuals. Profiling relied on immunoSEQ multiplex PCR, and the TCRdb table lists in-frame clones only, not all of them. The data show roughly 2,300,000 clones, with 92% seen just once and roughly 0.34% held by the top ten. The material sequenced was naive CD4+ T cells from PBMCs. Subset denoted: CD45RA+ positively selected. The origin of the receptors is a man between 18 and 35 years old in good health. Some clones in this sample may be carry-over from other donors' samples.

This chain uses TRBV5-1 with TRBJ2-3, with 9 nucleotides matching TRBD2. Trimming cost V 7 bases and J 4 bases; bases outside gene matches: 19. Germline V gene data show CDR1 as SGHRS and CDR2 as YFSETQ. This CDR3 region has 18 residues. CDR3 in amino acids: CASGTDSGRLARADTQYF. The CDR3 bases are TGCGCCAGCGGCACGGACAGCGGGAGGTTGGCCAGGGCAGATACGCAGTATTTT.

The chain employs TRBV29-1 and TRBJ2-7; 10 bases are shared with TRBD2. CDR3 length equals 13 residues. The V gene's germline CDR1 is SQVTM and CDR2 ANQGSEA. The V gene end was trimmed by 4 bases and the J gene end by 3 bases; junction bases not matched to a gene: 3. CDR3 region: CSVVASGSYEQYF. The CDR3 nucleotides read TGCAGCGTTGTCGCTAGCGGGAGCTACGAGCAGTACTTC.

CDR3 sequence (DNA): TGTGCCAGCAGTTACTCTACCCAGGGGAGTCGGGCTGAAGCTTTCTTT. This translates into CASSYSTQGSRAEAFF. V usage is TRBV6-5 and J usage is TRBJ1-1, with a weak D call TRBD1 (6 bases). Trimming shortened V by 0 bases and J by 6 bases, and 17 bases separated the two germline ends. From germline, CDR1 is MNHEY and CDR2 SVGAGI. CDR3 size: 16 residues.

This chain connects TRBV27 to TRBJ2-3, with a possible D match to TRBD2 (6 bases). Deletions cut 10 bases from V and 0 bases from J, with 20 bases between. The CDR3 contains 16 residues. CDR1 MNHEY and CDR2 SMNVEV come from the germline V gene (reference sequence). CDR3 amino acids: CATRRGGGGSTDTQYF. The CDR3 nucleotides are TGTGCCACCCGGAGGGGTGGCGGCGGCAGCACAGATACGCAGTATTTT.

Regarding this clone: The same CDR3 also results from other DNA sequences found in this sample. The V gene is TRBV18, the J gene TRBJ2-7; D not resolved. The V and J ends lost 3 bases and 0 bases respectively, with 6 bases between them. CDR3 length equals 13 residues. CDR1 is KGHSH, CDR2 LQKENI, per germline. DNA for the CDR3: TGTGCCAGCTCACCTACCAACTCCTACGAGCAGTACTTC. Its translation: CASSPTNSYEQYF. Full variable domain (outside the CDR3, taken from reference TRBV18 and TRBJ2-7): NAGVMQNPRHLVRRRGQEARLRCSPMKGHSHVYWYRQLPEEGLKFMVYLQKENIIDESGMPKERFSAEFPKEGPSILRIQQVVRGDSAAYFCASSPTNSYEQYFGPGTRLTVT.

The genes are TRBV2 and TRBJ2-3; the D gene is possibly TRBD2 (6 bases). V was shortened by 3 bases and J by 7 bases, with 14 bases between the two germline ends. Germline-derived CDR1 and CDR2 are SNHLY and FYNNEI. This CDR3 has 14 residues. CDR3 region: CASSDLGSTNTQYF. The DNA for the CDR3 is TGTGCCAGCAGTGACCTCGGGAGTACGAATACGCAGTATTTT.

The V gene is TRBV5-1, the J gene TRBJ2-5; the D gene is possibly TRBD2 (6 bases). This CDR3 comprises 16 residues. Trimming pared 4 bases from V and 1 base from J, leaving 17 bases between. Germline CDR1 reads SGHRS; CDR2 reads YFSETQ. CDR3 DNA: TGCGCCAGCAGCGTGCCGCTTAGCGGCAGCCAAGAGACCCAGTACTTC. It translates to CASSVPLSGSQETQYF. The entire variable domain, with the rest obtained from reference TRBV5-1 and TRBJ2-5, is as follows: KAGVTQTPRYLIKTRGQQVTLSCSPISGHRSVSWYQQTPGQGLQFLFEYFSETQRNKGNFPGRFSGRQFSNSRSEMNVSTLELGDSALYLCASSVPLSGSQETQYFGPGTRLLVL.

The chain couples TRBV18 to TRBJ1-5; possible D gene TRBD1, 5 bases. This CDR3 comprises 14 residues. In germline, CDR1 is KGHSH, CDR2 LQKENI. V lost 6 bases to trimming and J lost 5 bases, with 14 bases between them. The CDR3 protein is CASSGEGHYQPQHF. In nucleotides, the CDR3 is TGTGCCAGCTCCGGCGAAGGACACTATCAGCCCCAGCATTTT.

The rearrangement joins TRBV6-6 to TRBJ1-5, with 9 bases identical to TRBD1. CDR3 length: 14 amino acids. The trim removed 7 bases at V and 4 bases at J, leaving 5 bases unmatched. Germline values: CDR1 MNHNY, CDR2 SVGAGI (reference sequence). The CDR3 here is CASNDRGGNQPQHF. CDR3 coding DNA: TGTGCCAGCAATGACAGGGGGGGGAATCAGCCCCAGCATTTT.

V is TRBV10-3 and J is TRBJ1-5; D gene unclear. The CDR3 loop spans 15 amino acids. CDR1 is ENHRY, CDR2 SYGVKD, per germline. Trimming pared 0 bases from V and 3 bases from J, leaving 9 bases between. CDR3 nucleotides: TGTGCCATCAGTGAGTCGCCGGTTATCAATCAGCCCCAGCATTTT. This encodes CAISESPVINQPQHF.

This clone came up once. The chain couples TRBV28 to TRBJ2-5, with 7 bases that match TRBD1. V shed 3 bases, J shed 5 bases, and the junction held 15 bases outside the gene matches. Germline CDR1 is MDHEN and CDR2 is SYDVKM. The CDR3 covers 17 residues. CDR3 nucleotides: TGTGCCAGCAGTTTTTGGGGTTTTAAGGGGGCGGAGGAGACCCAGTACTTC. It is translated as CASSFWGFKGAEETQYF.

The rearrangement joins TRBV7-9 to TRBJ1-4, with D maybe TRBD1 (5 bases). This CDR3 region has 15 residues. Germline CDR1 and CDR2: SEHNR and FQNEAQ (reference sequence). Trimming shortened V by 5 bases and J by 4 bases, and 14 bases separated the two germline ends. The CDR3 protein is CASSRRQLNNEKLFF. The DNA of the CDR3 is TGTGCCAGCAGCCGAAGACAGTTAAATAATGAAAAACTGTTTTTT.

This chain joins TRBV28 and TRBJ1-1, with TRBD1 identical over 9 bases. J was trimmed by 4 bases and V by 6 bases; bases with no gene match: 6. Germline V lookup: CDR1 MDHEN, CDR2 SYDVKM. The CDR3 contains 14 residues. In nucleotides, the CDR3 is TGTGCCAGCAGCACAACAGGGGGCGGCACTGAAGCTTTCTTT. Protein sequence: CASSTTGGGTEAFF. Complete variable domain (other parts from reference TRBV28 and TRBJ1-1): DVKVTQSSRYLVKRTGEKVFLECVQDMDHENMFWYRQDPGLGLRLIYFSYDVKMKEKGDIPEGYSVSREKKERFSLILESASTNQTSMYLCASSTTGGGTEAFFGQGTRLTVV.

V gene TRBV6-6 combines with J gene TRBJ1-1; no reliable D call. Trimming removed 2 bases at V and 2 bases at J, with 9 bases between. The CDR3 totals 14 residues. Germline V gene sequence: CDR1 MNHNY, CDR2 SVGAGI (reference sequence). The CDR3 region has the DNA TGTGCCAGCAGTTACGCGTACGATAACACTGAAGCTTTCTTT. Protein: CASSYAYDNTEAFF.

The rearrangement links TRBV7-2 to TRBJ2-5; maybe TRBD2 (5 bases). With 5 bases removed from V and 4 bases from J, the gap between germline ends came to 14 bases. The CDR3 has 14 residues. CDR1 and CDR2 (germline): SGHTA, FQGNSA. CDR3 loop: CASSQGRQSETQYF. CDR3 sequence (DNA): TGTGCCAGCAGCCAAGGGAGACAATCAGAGACCCAGTACTTC.

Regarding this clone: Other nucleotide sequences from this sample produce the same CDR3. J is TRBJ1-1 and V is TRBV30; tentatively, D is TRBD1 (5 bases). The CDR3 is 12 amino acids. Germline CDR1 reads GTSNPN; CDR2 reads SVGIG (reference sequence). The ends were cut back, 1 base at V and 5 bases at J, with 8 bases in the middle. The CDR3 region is CAWSEGDTEAFF. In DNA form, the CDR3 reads TGTGCCTGGAGTGAAGGGGATACTGAAGCTTTCTTT.

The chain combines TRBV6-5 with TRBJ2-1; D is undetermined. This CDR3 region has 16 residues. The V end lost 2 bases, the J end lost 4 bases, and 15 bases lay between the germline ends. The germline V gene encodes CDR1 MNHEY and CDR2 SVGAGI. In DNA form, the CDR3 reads TGTGCCAGCAGTTACGGTGGGATCGTCGAGTACAATGAGCAGTTCTTC. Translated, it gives CASSYGGIVEYNEQFF.

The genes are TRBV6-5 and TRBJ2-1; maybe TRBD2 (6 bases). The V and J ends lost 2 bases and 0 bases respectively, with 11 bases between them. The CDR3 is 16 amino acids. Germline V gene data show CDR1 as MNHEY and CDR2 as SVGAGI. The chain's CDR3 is CASSYTSGDSYNEQFF. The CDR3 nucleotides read TGTGCCAGCAGTTACACATCGGGGGACTCCTACAATGAGCAGTTCTTC.

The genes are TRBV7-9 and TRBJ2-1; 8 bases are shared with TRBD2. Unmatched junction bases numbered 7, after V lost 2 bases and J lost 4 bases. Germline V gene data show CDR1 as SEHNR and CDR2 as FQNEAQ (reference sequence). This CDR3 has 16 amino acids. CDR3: CASSLWVAGIYNEQFF. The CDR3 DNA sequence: TGTGCCAGCAGCTTATGGGTAGCGGGAATATACAATGAGCAGTTCTTC.

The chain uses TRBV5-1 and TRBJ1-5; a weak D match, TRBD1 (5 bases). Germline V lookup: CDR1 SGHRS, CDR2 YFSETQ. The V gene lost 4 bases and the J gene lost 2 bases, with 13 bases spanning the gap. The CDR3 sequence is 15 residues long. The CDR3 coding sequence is TGCGCCAGCAGCGCGTCGGGAGGGGGCAATCAGCCCCAGCATTTT. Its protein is CASSASGGGNQPQHF.

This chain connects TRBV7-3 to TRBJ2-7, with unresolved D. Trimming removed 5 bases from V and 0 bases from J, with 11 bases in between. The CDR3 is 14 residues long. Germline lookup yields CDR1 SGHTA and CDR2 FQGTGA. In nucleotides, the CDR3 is TGTGCCAGCAGCACGGGTCCAAGCTCCTACGAGCAGTACTTC. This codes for CASSTGPSSYEQYF.

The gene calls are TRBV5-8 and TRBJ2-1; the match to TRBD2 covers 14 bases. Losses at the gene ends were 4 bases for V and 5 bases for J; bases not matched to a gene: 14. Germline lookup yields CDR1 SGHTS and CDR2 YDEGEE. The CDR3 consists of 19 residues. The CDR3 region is CASSVYAGTSGSMDNEQFF. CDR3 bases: TGTGCCAGCAGCGTATACGCCGGGACTAGCGGGAGTATGGACAATGAGCAGTTCTTC.

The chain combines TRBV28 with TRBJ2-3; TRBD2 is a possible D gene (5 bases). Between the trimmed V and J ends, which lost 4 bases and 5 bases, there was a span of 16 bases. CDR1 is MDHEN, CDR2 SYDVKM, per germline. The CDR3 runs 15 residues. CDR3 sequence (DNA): TGTGCCAGCAGTTCATTCGGGGATAAAAGAGATACGCAGTATTTT. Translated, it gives CASSSFGDKRDTQYF.

The CDR3 loop is CASSLSSGLVFGQPQHF. The CDR3, as DNA: TGTGCCAGCAGTTTATCCTCAGGGTTAGTTTTCGGTCAGCCCCAGCATTTT. V is TRBV27 and J is TRBJ1-5; maybe TRBD1 (5 bases). V was shortened by 0 bases and J by 6 bases, with 18 bases between the two germline ends. The CDR3 contains 17 residues. Germline assignment: CDR1 MNHEY and CDR2 SMNVEV (reference sequence).

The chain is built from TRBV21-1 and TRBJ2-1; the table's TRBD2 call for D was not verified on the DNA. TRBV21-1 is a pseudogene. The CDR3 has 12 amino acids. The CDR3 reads CASSKGVYEQFF. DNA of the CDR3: TGTGCCAGCAGCAAAGGAGTTTATGAGCAGTTCTTC.